This T cell receptor beta chain appears in the sequencing data of a study of regulatory T cells in long-lasting Graves disease. Building of the TCR beta libraries involved iRepertoire HTBI primers and Arm-PCR of CDR3 regions. Via MiXCR, TCRdb re-called the multiplex PCR reads, giving one row per CDR3 protein. Of 200,000 to 250,000 distinct CDR3 sequences listed, 20% to 25% are singletons. Germline V gene data show CDR1 as SGHDT and CDR2 as YYEEEE. CDR3 length equals 16 residues. With 0 bases removed from V and 2 bases from J, the gap between germline ends came to 13 bases. This sample's time point: newly diagnosed GD, antithyroid drugs for less than 3 months. TCR sequences were obtained from RNA taken from PBMCs.

This rearrangement joins TRBV5-6 to TRBJ2-3; D is perhaps TRBD1 or TRBD2 (5 bases each). The source of this sequence is a female donor with Graves disease. Sequencing was performed on peripheral blood mononuclear cells (PBMCs), taken at new diagnosis, from a patient treated with antithyroid drugs. In nucleotides, the CDR3 is TGTGCCAGCAGCTTGGCCGGGCAGGGAGTCACAGATACGCAGTATTTT. It yields the protein CASSLAGQGVTDTQYF.